This T cell receptor (beta chain) is drawn from a study of response to subunit inactivated influenza vaccine. Overall study results and limits: Each seasonal flu vaccination may recruit only limited new T cells, authors suggested.

Notes on this clonotype: The target antigen is unknown.

TCRdb fed the RT-PCR reads into MiXCR, producing one record per CDR3 protein. This table has fewer than 800,000 distinct CDR3 sequences, approximately 15% appearing once. There are 15 residues in the CDR3. V lost 1 base, J lost 7 bases, and 4 bases stayed unmatched. Germline V gives CDR1 LGHDT, CDR2 YNNKEL (reference sequence). V and J are TRBV3-1 and TRBJ2-1; TRBD1 aligns across 10 bases. The source was PBMCs from blood, collected less than 13 days after vaccination. The clonotype was recovered from a man in his forties or fifties who received an inactivated influenza vaccine. The CDR3 coding sequence is TGTGCCAGCAGCCAAGGACAGGGGGCCTGGAATGAGCAGTTCTTC. Protein sequence: CASSQGQGAWNEQFF.